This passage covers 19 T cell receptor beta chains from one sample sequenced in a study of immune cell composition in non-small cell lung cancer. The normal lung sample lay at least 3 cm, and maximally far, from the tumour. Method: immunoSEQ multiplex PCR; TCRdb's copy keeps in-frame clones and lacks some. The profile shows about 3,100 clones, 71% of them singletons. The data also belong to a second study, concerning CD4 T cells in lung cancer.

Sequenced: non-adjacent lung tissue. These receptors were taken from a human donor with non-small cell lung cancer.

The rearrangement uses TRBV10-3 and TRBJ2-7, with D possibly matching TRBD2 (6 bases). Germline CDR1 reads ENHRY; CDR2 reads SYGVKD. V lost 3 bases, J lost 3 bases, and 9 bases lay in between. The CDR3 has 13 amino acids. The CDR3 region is CAISEFSGYEQYV. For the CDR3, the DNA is TGTGCCATCAGTGAATTTAGCGGCTACGAGCAGTACGTC.

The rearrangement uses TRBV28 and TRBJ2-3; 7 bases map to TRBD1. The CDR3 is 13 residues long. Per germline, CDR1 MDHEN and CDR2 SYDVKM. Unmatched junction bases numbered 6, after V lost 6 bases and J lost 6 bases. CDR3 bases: TGTGCCAGCAGACTTGGGACAGTCGATACGCAGTATTTT. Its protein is CASRLGTVDTQYF.

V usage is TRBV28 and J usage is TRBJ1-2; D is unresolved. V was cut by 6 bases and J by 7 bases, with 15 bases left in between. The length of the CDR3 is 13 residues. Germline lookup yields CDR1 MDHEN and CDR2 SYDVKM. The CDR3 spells CASSPRVPPGYTF. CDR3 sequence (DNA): TGTGCCAGCAGCCCACGGGTTCCCCCTGGCTACACCTTC.

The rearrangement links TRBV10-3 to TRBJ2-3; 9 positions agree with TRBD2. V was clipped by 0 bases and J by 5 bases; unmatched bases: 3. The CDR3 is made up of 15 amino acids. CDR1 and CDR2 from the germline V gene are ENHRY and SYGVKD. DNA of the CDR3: TGTGCCATCAGTGAGTCGGAACTAGCGGGAGATACGCAGTATTTT. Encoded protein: CAISESELAGDTQYF.

The CDR3 region has the DNA TGTGCCAGCAGCTTGGTGACAGGAGGAGGCTACACCTTC. Translation: CASSLVTGGGYTF. The rearrangement links TRBV5-6 to TRBJ1-2; D possibly corresponds to TRBD1 (6 bases). This CDR3 has 13 residues. V gave up 0 bases and J gave up 8 bases, with 11 bases separating them. CDR1 SGHDT and CDR2 YYEEEE come from the germline V gene.

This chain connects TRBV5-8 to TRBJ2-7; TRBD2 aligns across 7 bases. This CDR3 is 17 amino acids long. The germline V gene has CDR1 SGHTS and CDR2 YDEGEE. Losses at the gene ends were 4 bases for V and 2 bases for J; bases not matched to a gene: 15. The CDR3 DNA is TGTGCCAGCAGCCCGAGGGGCGGCGGGAGCAGGGCCTACGAGCAGTACGTC. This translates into CASSPRGGGSRAYEQYV.

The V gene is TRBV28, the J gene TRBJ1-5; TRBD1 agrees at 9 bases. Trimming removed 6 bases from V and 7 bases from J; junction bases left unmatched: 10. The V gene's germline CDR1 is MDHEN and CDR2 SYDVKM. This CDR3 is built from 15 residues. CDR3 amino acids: CASRPRDRAKQPQHF. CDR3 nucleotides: TGTGCCAGCAGGCCCCGGGACAGGGCAAAGCAGCCCCAGCATTTT.

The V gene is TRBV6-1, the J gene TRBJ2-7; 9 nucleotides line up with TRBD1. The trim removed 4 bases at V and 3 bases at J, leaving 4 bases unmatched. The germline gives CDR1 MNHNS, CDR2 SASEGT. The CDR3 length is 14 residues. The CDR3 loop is CASSARTGDYEQYV. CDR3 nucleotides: TGTGCCAGCAGTGCGCGGACAGGGGACTACGAGCAGTACGTC.

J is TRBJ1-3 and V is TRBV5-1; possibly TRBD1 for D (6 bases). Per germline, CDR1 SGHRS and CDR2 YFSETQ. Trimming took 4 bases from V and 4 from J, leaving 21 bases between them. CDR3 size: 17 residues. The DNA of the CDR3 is TGCGCCAGCAGCGTTCTACAGGGAGGGAGTGGCGGAAACACCATATATTTT. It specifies CASSVLQGGSGGNTIYF.

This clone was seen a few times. The DNA of the CDR3 is TGCGCCAGCAGCTCGGACGGGGGATACGAGCAGTACTTC. Its protein product is CASSSDGGYEQYF. This rearrangement joins TRBV5-1 to TRBJ2-7; weak D call: TRBD2 (6 bases). CDR1 is SGHRS, CDR2 YFSETQ, per germline. The CDR3 extends over 13 amino acids. Trimming took off 3 bases at V and 4 bases at J, with 11 bases between the two ends.

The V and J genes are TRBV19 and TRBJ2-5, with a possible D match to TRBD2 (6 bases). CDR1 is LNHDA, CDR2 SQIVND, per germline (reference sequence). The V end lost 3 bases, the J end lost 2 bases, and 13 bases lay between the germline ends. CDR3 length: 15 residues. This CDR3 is CASSISIAVQETQYF. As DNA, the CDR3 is TGTGCCAGTAGTATCTCGATAGCGGTTCAAGAGACCCAGTACTTC.

CDR3 coding DNA: TGTGCCTGGAGCGACTTAGCGGATTATCCCTACAATGAGCAGTTCTTC. Translation: CAWSDLADYPYNEQFF. The genes are TRBV30 and TRBJ2-1, with D perhaps TRBD2 (6 bases). V shed 3 bases and J shed 2 bases, with 17 bases lying between them. The CDR3 consists of 16 residues. Germline assignment: CDR1 GTSNPN and CDR2 SVGIG (reference sequence).

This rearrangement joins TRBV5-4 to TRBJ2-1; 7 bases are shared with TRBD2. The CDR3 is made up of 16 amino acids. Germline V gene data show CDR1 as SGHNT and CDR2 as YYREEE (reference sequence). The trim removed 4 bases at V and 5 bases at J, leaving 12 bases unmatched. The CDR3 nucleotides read TGTGCCAGCAGCGTGCGGGGCGGGAGCACCCACAATGAGCAGTTCTTC. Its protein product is CASSVRGGSTHNEQFF. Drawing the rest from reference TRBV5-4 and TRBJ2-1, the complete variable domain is ETGVTQSPTHLIKTRGQQVTLRCSSQSGHNTVSWYQQALGQGPQFIFQYYREEENGRGNFPPRFSGLQFPNYSSELNVNALELDDSALYLCASSVRGGSTHNEQFFGPGTRLTVL.

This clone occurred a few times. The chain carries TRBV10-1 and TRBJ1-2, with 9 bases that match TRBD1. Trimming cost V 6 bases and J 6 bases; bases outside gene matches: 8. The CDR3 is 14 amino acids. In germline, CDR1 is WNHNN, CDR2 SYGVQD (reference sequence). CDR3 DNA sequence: TGCGCCAGCAGCCCTGAAGGGACAGGGCATGGCTACACCTTC. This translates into CASSPEGTGHGYTF.

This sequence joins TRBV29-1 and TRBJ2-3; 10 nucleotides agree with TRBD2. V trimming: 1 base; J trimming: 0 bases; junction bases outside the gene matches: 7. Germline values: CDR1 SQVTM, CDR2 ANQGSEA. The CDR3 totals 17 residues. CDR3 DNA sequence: TGCAGCGTTGAAGCTTCTAGCGGGAGAGGTAGCACAGATACGCAGTATTTT. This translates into CSVEASSGRGSTDTQYF.

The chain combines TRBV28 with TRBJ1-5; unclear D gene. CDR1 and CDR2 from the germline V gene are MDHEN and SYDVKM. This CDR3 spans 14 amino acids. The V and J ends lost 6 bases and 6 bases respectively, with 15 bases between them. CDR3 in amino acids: CASSIGGIGQPQHF. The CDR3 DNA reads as TGTGCCAGCAGCATAGGAGGGATCGGTCAGCCCCAGCATTTT.

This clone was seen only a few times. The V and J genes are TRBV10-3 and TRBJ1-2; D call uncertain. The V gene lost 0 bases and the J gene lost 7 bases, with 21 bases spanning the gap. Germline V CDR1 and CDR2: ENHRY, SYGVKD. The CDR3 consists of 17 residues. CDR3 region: CAISESIQHIAIAGYTF. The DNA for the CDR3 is TGTGCCATCAGTGAGTCTATACAGCACATCGCTATCGCTGGCTACACCTTC.

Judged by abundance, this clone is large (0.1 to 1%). As DNA, the CDR3 is TGCGCCAGCAGCTTGGAGGGACAGGGAAATCAGCCCCAGCATTTT. Amino acids: CASSLEGQGNQPQHF. The rearrangement uses TRBV5-1 and TRBJ1-5; TRBD1 agrees at 9 bases. Germline values: CDR1 SGHRS, CDR2 YFSETQ. Germline trimming cut 0 bases from V and 4 bases from J; bases unmatched to any gene: 2. The CDR3 runs to 15 residues.

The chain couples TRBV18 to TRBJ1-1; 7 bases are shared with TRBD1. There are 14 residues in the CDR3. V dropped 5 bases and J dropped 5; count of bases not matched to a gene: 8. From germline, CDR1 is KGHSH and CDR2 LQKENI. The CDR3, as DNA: TGTGCCAGCTCAGGAGGGACAGATTGGACTGAAGCTTTCTTT. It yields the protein CASSGGTDWTEAFF.